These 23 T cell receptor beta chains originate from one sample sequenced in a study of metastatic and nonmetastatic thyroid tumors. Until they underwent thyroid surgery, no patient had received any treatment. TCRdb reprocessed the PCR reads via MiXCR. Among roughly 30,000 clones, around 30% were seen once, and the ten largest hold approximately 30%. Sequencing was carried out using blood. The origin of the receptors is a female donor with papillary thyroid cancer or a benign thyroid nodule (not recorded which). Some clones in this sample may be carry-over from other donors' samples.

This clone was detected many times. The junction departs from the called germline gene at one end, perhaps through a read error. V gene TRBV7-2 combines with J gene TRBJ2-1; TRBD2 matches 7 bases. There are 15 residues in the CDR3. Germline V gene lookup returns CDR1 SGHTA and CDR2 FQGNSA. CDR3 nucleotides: TGTGCCAGCAGCTTAGTCTTGGGCGGGAGTCCTGAGAAGTTCTTC. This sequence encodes CASSLVLGGSPEKFF. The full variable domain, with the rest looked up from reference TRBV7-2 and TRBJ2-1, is GAGVSQSPSNKVTEKGKDVELRCDPISGHTALYWYRQSLGQGLEFLIYFQGNSAPDKSGLPSDRFSAERTGGSVSTLTIQRTQQEDSAVYLCASSLVLGGSPEKFFGPGTRLTVL.

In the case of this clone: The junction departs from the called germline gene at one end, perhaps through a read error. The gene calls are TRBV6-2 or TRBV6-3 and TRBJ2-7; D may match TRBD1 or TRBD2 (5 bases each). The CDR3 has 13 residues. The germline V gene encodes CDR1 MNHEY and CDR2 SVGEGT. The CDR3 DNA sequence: TGTGCCAACAGTGCCTCAGGGAGCTACGAGCATTACTTC. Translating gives CANSASGSYEHYF.

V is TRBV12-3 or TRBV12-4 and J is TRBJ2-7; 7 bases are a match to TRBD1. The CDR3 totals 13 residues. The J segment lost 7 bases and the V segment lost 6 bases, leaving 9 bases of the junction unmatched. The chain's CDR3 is CASRQGVASEQYF. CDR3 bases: TGTGCCAGCAGGCAGGGGGTGGCTAGTGAGCAGTACTTC.

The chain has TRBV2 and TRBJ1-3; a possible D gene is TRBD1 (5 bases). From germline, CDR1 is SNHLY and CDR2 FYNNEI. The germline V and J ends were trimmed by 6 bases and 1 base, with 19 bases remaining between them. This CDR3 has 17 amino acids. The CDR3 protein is CASRERRGGFSGNTIYF. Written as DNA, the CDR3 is TGTGCCAGCAGGGAGCGTCGTGGGGGGTTTTCTGGAAACACCATATATTTT.

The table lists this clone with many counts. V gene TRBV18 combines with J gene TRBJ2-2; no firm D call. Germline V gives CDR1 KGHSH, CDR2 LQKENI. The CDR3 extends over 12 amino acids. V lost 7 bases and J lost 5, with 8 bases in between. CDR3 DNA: TGTGCCAGCTTGACTGGGACCGGGGAGCTGTTTTTT. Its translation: CASLTGTGELFF.

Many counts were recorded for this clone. The CDR3 sequence is CASSLGDRRDGYTF. In nucleotides, the CDR3 is TGCGCCAGCAGCTTAGGAGACAGGAGGGATGGCTACACCTTC. The chain employs TRBV5-1 and TRBJ1-2; D possibly corresponds to TRBD1 (6 bases). The V end lost 2 bases, the J end lost 6 bases, and 14 bases lay between the germline ends. There are 14 residues in the CDR3. Germline V CDR1 and CDR2: SGHRS, YFSETQ.

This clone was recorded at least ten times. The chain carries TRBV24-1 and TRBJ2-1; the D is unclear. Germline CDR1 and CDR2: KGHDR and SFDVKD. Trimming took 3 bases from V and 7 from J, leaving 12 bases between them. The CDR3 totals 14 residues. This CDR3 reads CATSDGRRTNEQFF. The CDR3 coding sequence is TGTGCCACCAGTGATGGACGGAGAACAAATGAGCAGTTCTTC.

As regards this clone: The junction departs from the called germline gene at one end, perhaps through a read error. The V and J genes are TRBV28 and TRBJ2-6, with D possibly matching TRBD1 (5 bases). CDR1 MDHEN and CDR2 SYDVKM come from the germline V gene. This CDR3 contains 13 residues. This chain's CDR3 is CASSIPGANVLSF. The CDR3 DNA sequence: TGTGCCAGCAGTATTCCTGGGGCCAACGTCCTGAGTTTC.

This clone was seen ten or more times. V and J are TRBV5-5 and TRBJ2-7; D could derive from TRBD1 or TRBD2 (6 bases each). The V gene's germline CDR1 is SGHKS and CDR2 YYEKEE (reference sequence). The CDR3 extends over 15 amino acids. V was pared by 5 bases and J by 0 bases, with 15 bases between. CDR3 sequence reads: CASSPQGLSSYEQYF. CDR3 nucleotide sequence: TGTGCCAGCAGTCCACAGGGACTGAGCTCCTACGAGCAGTACTTC.

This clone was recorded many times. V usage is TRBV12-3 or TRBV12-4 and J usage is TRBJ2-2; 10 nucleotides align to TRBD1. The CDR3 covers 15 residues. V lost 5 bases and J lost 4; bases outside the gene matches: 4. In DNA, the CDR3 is TGTGCCAGCAGTCCGACAGGGGGCGGCACCGGGGAGCTGTTTTTT. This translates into CASSPTGGGTGELFF.

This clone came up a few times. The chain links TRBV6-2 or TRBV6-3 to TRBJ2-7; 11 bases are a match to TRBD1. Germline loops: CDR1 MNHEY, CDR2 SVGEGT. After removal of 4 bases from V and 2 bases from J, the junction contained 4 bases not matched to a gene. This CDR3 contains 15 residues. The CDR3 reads CASSSSGQGAYEQYF. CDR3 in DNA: TGTGCCAGCAGTTCCTCGGGACAGGGGGCCTACGAGCAGTACTTC.

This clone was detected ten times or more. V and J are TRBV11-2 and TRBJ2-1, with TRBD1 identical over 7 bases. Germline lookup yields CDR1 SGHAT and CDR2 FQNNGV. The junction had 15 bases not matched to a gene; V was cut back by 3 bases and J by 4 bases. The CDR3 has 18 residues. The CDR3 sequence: CASSFRGVTGSGYNEQFF. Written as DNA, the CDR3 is TGTGCCAGCAGCTTCAGAGGAGTGACAGGGTCGGGATACAATGAGCAGTTCTTC.

The CDR3 nucleotides are TGTGCCAGCAGGGCCAGGGGGGGCCTATATTACGACTACGAGCAGTACTTC. It codes for CASRARGGLYYDYEQYF. The rearrangement links TRBV28 to TRBJ2-7; D may match TRBD1 or TRBD2 (7 bases each). The CDR3 spans 17 residues. The V gene lost 6 bases and the J gene lost 3 bases, with 24 bases spanning the gap. CDR1 is MDHEN and CDR2 is SYDVKM in the germline V gene. The variable domain in full, completed from reference TRBV28 and TRBJ2-7, reads DVKVTQSSRYLVKRTGEKVFLECVQDMDHENMFWYRQDPGLGLRLIYFSYDVKMKEKGDIPEGYSVSREKKERFSLILESASTNQTSMYLCASRARGGLYYDYEQYFGPGTRLTVT.

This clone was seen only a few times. The CDR3 coding sequence is TGTGCCAGCAGCTTGGAGTCGGACAGCTACAATGAGCAGTTCTTC. Its protein is CASSLESDSYNEQFF. The chain links TRBV5-4 to TRBJ2-1, with D possibly TRBD1 on 6 matching bases. With 0 bases removed from V and 3 bases from J, the gap between germline ends came to 10 bases. In germline, CDR1 is SGHNT, CDR2 YYREEE (reference sequence). The CDR3 totals 15 residues.

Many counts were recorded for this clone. The CDR3 protein is CASSPTSGAYEQYF. The CDR3 region has the DNA TGTGCCAGCAGTCCGACTAGCGGGGCCTACGAGCAGTACTTC. This sequence joins TRBV6-1 and TRBJ2-7; 11 nucleotides line up with TRBD2. The germline gives CDR1 MNHNS, CDR2 SASEGT. V shed 5 bases, J shed 2 bases, and the junction held 2 bases outside the gene matches. The CDR3 has 14 amino acids.

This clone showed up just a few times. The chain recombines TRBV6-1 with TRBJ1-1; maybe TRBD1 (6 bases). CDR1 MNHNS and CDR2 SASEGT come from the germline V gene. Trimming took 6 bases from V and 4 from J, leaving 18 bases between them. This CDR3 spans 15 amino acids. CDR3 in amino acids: CASREPGEGSTEAFF. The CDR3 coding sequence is TGTGCCAGCAGGGAGCCAGGGGAAGGTAGCACTGAAGCTTTCTTT.

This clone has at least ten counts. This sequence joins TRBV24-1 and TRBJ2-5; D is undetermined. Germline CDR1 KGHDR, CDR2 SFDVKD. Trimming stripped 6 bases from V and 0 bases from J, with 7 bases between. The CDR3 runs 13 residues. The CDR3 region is CATSRPDQETQYF. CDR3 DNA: TGTGCCACCAGTCGACCCGACCAAGAGACCCAGTACTTC.

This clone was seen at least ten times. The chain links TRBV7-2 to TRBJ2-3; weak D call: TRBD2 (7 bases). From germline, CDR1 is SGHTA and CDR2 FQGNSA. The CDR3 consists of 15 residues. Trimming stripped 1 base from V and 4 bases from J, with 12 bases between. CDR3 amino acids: CASSLGGGRADTQYF. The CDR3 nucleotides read TGTGCCAGCAGCTTAGGGGGGGGGCGCGCAGATACGCAGTATTTT.

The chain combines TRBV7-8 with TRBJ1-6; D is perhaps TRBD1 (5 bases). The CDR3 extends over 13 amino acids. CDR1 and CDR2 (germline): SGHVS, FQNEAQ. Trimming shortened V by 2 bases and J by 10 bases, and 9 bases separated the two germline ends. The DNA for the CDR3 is TGTGCCAGCAGCTTACCAGGGCGATCACCCCTCCACTTT. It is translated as CASSLPGRSPLHF.

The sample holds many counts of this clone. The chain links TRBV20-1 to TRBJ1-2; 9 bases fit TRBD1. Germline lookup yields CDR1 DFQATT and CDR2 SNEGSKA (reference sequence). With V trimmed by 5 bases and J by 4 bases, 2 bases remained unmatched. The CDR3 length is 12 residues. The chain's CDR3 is CSAGTGPYGYTF. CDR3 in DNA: TGCAGTGCTGGGACAGGGCCCTATGGCTACACCTTC.

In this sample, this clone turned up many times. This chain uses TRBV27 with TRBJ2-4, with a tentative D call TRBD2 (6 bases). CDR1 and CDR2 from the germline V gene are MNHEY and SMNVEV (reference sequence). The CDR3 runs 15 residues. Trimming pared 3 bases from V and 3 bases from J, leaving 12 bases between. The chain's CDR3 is CASSLWQGGKNIQYF. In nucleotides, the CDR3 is TGTGCCAGCAGTTTGTGGCAGGGAGGCAAAAACATTCAGTACTTC.

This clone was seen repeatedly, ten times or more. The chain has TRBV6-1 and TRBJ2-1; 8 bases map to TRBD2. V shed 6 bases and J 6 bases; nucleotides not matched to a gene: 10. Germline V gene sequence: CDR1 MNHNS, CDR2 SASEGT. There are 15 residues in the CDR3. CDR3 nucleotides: TGTGCCAGCAGGCCGGGGGGGGGAGAAAGCAATGAGCAGTTCTTC. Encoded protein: CASRPGGGESNEQFF.

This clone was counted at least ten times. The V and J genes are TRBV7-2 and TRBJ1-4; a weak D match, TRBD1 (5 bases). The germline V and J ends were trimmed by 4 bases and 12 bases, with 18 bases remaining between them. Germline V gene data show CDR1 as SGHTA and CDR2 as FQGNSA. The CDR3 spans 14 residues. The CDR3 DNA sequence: TGTGCCAGCAGCTCGACGTGGGCCGGAGGGGAACTGTTTTTT. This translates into CASSSTWAGGELFF.